This T cell receptor beta chain is from a study of tumor-infiltrating lymphocytes in primary liver carcinoma. It was from roughly 20-30 mg of unsorted bulk tissue that RNA and DNA were co-extracted. Per tumor, sampling covered five separate regions. The CDR3 is made up of 13 amino acids. Trimming at V came to 9 bases and at J to 7 bases, leaving 7 bases not matched to a gene. Germline V gene data show CDR1 as SGHAT and CDR2 as FQDESV (reference sequence). The authors made TCR beta cDNA from approximately 500 ng total RNA with a constant-region primer. Employing slightly modified ARM-PCR, three nested multiplex PCR rounds were run, and these gave rise to the TCR beta libraries. Rounds one and two of PCR, each of around 9 cycles, were primed with TRBV1-TRBV30 forward primers and a C-beta reverse primer. MiXCR, applied by TCRdb to the multiplex PCR reads, yields one record per CDR3 protein. Among tens of thousands of distinct CDR3 sequences listed, around 77% were seen once.

Note on this clonotype: What it binds is unknown.

Study-level findings and limits: Blood had a significantly lower top-250-clone fraction than tumors did (p = 0.039).

The sequencing sample was made of liver tumor tissue from sampling region 5. Subset here: tumor region T5, tumor centre. This chain joins TRBV11-1 and TRBJ2-1, with TRBD2 matching over 9 bases. This receptor was taken from a man aged 35 to 55 with primary liver carcinoma and hepatitis B virus infection. In DNA form, the CDR3 reads TGTGCCAGGAGTGCGGGAGGGTCGAATGAGCAGTTCTTC. This translates into CARSAGGSNEQFF.